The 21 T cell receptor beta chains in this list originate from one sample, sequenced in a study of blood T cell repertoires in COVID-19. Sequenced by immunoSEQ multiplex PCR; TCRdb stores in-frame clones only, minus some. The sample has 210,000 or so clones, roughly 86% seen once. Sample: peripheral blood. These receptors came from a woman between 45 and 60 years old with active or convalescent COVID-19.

In DNA form, the CDR3 reads TGTGCCAGCAGCTTAAGGGGACTAGCGGGAGAAGGGATCACAGATACGCAGTATTTT. It is translated as CASSLRGLAGEGITDTQYF. This chain links TRBV7-3 with TRBJ2-3; TRBD2 matches 14 bases. CDR1 and CDR2 (germline): SGHTA, FQGTGA. CDR3 length: 19 residues. After removal of 1 base from V and 2 bases from J, the junction contained 8 bases not matched to a gene.

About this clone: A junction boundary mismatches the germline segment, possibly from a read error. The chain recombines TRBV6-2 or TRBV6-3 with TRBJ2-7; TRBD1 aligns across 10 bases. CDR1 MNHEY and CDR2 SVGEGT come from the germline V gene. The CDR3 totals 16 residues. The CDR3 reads CASSRQSTGGSHEQYF. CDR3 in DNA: TGTGCCAGCAGTCGCCAATCGACAGGGGGCTCCCACGAGCAGTACTTC.

CDR3 in amino acids: CASSSPDRPYGYTF. In DNA, the CDR3 is TGCGCCAGCAGCTCCCCTGACAGGCCCTATGGCTACACCTTC. The chain employs TRBV5-1 and TRBJ1-2, with D possibly being TRBD1 (6 bases). Between the trimmed V and J ends, which lost 3 bases and 4 bases, there was a span of 13 bases. The germline V gene encodes CDR1 SGHRS and CDR2 YFSETQ. This CDR3 region has 14 residues.

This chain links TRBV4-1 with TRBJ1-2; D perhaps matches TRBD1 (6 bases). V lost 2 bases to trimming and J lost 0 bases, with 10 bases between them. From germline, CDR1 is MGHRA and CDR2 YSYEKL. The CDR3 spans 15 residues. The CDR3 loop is CASSQKGGANYGYTF. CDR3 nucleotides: TGCGCCAGCAGCCAAAAAGGGGGAGCTAACTATGGCTACACCTTC.

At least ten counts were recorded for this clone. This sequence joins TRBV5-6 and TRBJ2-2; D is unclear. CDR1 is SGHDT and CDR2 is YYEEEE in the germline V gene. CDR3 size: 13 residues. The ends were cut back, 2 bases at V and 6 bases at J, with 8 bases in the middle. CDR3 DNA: TGTGCCAGCAGCTTTAGATCGGCCGGGGAGCTGTTTTTT. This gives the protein CASSFRSAGELFF.

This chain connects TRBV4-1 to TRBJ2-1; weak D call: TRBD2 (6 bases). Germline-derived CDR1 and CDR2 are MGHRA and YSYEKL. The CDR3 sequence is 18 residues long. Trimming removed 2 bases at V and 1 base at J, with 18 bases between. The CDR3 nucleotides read TGCGCCAGCAGCCAATCCGGGGGACCACCCAAATCCTACAATGAGCAGTTCTTC. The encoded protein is CASSQSGGPPKSYNEQFF.

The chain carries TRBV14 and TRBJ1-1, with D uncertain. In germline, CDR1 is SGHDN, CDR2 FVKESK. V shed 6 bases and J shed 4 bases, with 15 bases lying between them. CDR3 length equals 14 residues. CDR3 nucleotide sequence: TGTGCCAGCAGTCCAGCCGCAGGTTTCACTGAAGCTTTCTTT. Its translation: CASSPAAGFTEAFF.

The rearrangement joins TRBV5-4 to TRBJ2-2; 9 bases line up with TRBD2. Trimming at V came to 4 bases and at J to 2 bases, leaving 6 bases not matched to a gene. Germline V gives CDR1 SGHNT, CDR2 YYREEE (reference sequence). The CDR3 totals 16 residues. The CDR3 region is CASSTPLAGNTGELFF. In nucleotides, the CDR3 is TGTGCCAGCAGCACCCCTCTAGCGGGAAACACCGGGGAGCTGTTTTTT.

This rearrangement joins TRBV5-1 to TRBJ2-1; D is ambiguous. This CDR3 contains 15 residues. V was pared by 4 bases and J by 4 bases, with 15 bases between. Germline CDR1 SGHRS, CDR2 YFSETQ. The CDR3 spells CASSPLASLYNEQFF. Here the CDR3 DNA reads TGCGCCAGCAGCCCCCTCGCTAGTCTATACAATGAGCAGTTCTTC. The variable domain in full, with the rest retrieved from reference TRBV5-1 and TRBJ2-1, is KAGVTQTPRYLIKTRGQQVTLSCSPISGHRSVSWYQQTPGQGLQFLFEYFSETQRNKGNFPGRFSGRQFSNSRSEMNVSTLELGDSALYLCASSPLASLYNEQFFGPGTRLTVL.

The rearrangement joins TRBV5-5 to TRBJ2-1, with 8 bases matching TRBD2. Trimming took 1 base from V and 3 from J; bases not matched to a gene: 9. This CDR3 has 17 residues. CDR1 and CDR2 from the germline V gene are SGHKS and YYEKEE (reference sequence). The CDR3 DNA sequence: TGTGCCAGCAGCTTGATCCCCGGACTAGCAGGCTACAATGAGCAGTTCTTC. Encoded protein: CASSLIPGLAGYNEQFF. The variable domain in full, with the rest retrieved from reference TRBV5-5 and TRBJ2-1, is DAGVTQSPTHLIKTRGQQVTLRCSPISGHKSVSWYQQVLGQGPQFIFQYYEKEERGRGNFPDRFSARQFPNYSSELNVNALLLGDSALYLCASSLIPGLAGYNEQFFGPGTRLTVL.

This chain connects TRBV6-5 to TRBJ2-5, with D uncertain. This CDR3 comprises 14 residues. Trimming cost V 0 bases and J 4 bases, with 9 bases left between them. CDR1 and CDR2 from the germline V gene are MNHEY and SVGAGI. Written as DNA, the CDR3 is TGTGCCAGCAGTTACTCTGGCAGTGGAGAGACCCAGTACTTC. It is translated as CASSYSGSGETQYF.

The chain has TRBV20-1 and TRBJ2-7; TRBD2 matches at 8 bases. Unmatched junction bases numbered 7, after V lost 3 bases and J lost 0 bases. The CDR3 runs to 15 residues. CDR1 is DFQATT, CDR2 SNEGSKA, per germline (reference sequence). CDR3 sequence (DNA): TGCAGTGCTAGTGGTGGGCGGGGGGACTCCTACGAGCAGTACTTC. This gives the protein CSASGGRGDSYEQYF.

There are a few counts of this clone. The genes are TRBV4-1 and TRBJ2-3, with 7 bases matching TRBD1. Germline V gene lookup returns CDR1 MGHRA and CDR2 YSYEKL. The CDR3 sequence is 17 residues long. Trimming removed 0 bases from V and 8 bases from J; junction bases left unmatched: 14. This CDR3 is CASSQDRWDSTSGTQYF. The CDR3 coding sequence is TGCGCCAGCAGCCAAGATCGCTGGGACAGTACCTCGGGTACGCAGTATTTT.

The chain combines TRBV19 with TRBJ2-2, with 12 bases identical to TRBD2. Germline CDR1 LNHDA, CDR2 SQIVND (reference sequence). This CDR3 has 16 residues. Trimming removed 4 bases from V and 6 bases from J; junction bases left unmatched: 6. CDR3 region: CASSTPLAGGPGELFF. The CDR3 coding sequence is TGTGCCAGTAGTACCCCACTAGCGGGGGGTCCCGGGGAGCTGTTTTTT.

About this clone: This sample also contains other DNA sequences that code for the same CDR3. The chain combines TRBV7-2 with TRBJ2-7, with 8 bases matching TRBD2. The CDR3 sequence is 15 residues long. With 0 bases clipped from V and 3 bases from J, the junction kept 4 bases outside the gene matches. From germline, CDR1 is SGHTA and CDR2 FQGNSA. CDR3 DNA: TGTGCCAGCAGCTTAGCGGCGGGAGGCTACTACGAGCAGTACTTC. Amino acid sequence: CASSLAAGGYYEQYF.

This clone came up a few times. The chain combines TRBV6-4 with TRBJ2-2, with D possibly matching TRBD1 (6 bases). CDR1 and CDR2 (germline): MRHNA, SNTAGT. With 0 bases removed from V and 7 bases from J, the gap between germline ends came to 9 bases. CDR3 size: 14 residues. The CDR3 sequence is CASSDSPTGGELFF. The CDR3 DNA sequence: TGTGCCAGCAGTGACTCCCCGACAGGCGGGGAGCTGTTTTTT.

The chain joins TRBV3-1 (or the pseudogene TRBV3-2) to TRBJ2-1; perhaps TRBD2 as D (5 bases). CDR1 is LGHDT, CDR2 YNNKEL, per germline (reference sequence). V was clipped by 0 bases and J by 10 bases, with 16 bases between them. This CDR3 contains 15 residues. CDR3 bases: TGTGCCAGCAGCCAAGATGGAGTGAGGGCACGCGAGCAGTTCTTC. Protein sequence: CASSQDGVRAREQFF.

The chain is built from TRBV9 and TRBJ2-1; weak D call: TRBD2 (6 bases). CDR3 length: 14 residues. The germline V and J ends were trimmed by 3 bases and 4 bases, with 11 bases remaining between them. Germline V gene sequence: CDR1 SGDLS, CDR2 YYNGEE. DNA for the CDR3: TGTGCCAGCAGCGCCCTGACTAGTTACAATGAGCAGTTCTTC. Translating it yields CASSALTSYNEQFF.

CDR3 nucleotides: TGCGCCAGCAGCTTGCTAGGGACAGGGATGCGGACCCAGTACTTC. This sequence encodes CASSLLGTGMRTQYF. The gene calls are TRBV5-1 and TRBJ2-5; 9 bases are shared with TRBD1. CDR1 and CDR2 from the germline V gene are SGHRS and YFSETQ. The CDR3 spans 15 residues. V lost 1 base to trimming and J lost 7 bases; unmatched junction nucleotides: 8. The variable domain in full, with the rest retrieved from reference TRBV5-1 and TRBJ2-5, is KAGVTQTPRYLIKTRGQQVTLSCSPISGHRSVSWYQQTPGQGLQFLFEYFSETQRNKGNFPGRFSGRQFSNSRSEMNVSTLELGDSALYLCASSLLGTGMRTQYFGPGTRLLVL.

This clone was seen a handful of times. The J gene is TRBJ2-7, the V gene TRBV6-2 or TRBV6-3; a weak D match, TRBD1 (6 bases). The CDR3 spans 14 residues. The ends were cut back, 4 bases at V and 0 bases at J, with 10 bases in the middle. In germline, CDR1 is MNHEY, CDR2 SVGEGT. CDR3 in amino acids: CASSSRDTSYEQYV. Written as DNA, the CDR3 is TGTGCCAGCAGTTCCCGGGACACCTCCTACGAGCAGTACGTC.

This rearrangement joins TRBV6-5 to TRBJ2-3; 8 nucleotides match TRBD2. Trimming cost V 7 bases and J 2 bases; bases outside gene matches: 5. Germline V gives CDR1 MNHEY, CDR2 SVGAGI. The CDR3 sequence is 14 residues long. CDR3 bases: TGTGCCAGCACCCGGGGGGGCACCACAGATACGCAGTATTTT. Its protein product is CASTRGGTTDTQYF.